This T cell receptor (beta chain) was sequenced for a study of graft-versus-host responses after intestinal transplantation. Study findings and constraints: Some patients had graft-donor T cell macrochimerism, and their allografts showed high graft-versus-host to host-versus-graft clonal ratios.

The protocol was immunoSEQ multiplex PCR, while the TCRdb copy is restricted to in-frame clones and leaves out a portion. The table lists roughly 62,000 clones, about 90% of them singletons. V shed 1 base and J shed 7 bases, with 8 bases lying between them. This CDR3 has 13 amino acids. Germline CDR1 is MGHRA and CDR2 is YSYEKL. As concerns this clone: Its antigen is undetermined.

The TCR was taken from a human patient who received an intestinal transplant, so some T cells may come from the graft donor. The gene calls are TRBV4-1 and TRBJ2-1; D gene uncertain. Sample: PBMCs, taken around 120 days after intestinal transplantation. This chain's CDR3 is CASSQAPWNEQFF. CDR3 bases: TGCGCCAGCAGCCAAGCCCCTTGGAATGAGCAGTTCTTC.